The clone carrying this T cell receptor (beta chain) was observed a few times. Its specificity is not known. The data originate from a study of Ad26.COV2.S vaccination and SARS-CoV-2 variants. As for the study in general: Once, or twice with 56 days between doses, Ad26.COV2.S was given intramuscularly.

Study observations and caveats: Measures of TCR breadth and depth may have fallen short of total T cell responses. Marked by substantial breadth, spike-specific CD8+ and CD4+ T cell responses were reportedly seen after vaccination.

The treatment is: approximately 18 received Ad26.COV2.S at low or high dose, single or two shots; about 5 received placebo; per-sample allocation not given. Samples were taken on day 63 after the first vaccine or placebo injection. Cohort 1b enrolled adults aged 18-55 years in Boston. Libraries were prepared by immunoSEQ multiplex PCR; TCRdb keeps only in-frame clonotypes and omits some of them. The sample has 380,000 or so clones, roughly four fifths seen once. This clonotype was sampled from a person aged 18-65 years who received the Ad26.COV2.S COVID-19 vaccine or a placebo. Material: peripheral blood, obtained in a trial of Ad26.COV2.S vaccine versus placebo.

The DNA of the CDR3 is TGTGCCAGCAGGCCGGGACAGCCGTACAATGAGCAGTTCTTC. Encoded protein: CASRPGQPYNEQFF. The chain employs TRBV2 and TRBJ2-1; 7 nucleotides align to TRBD1. V was clipped by 6 bases and J by 4 bases; unmatched bases: 6. Germline assignment: CDR1 SNHLY and CDR2 FYNNEI. The CDR3 is 14 amino acids.